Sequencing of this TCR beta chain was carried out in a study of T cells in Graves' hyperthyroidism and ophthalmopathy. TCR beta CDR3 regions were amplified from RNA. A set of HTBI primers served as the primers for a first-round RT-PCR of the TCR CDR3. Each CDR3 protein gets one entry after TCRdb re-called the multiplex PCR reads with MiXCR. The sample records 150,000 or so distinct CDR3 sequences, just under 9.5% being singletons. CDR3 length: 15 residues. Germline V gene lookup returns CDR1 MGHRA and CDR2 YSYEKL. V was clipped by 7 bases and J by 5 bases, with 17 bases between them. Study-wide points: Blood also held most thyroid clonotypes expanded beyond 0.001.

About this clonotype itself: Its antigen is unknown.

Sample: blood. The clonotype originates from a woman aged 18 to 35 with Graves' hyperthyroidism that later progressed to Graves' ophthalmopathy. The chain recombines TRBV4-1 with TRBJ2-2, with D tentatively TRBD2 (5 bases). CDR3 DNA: TGCGCCAGCACCACCATGGCTAGCCATACCGGGGAGCTGTTTTTT. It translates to CASTTMASHTGELFF.